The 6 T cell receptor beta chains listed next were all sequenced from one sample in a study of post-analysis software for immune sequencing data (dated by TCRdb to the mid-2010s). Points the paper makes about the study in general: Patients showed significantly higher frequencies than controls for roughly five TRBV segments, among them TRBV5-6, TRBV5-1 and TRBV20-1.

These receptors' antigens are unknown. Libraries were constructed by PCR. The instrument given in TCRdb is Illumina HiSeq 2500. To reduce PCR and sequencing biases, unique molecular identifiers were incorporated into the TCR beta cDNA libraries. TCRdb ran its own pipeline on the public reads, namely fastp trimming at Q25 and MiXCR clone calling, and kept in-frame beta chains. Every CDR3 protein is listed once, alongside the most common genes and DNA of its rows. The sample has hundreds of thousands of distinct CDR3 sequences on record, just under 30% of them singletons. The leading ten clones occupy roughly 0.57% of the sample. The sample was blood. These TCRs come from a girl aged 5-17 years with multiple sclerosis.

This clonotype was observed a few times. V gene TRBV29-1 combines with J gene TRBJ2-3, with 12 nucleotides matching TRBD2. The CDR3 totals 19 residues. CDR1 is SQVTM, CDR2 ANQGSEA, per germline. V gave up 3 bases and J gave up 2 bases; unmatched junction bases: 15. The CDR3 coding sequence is TGCAGCGTTGACCCCGGACTAGCGGGGAGGGGGTCTGACACAGATACGCAGTATTTT. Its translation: CSVDPGLAGRGSDTDTQYF.

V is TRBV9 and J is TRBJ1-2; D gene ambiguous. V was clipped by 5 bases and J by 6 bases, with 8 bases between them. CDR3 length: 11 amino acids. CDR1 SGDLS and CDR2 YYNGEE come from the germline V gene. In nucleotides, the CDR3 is TGTGCCAGCAGTAGGGTGAATGGCTACACCTTC. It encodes CASSRVNGYTF.

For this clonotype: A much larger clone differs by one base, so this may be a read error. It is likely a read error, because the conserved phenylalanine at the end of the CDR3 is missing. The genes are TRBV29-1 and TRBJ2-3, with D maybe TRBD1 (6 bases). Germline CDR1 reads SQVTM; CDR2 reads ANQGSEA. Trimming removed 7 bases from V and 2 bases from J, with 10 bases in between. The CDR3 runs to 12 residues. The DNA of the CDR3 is TGCAGCGCGGGACACACCACAGATACGCAGTATTTG. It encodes CSAGHTTDTQYL.

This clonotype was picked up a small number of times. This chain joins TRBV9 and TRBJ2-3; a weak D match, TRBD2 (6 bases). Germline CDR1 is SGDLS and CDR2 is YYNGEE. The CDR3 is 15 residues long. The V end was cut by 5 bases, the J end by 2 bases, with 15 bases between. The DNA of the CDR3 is TGTGCCAGCAGACCGGCGGGGCCGGTCACAGATACGCAGTATTTT. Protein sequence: CASRPAGPVTDTQYF.

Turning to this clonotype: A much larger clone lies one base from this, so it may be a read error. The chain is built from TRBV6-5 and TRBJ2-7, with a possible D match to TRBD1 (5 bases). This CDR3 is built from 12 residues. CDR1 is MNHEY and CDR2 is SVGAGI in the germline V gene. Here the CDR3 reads CASSYDSYERYF. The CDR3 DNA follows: TGTGCCAGCAGTTACGACAGCTACGAGCGGTACTTC.

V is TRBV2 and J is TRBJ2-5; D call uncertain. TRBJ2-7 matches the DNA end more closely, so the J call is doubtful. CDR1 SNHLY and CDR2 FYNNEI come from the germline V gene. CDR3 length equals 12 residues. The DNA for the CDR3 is TGTGCCAGTTCACTCACAGAGTACGAGCAGTACTTC. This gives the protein CASSLTEYEQYF.